This passage covers 30 T cell receptor beta chains from one sample sequenced in a study of technical replicates of blood from a few donors. Profiling relied on immunoSEQ multiplex PCR, and the TCRdb table lists in-frame clones only, not all of them. The sample has approximately 70,000 clones; around 97% are singletons. Specimen: T cells isolated from PBMCs. These receptor sequences come from a human donor in good health.

The chain joins TRBV6-1 to TRBJ1-1; 10 bases align to TRBD1. The germline V gene has CDR1 MNHNS and CDR2 SASEGT. V trimming: 8 bases; J trimming: 5 bases; junction bases outside the gene matches: 11. This CDR3 is 15 amino acids long. The CDR3: CASGSRDRGWTEAFF. In DNA form, the CDR3 reads TGTGCCAGCGGGAGTCGGGACAGGGGATGGACTGAAGCTTTCTTT.

The chain links TRBV29-1 to TRBJ2-1; TRBD2 agrees at 8 bases. Germline assignment: CDR1 SQVTM and CDR2 ANQGSEA. V gave up 3 bases and J gave up 6 bases; unmatched junction bases: 4. The CDR3 is made up of 13 amino acids. The CDR3 bases are TGCAGCGTTGACGGGCTAGCGGGCAATGAGCAGTTCTTC. Amino acids: CSVDGLAGNEQFF.

This chain joins TRBV29-1 and TRBJ1-1, with D possibly TRBD1 on 5 matching bases. V was shortened by 4 bases and J by 4 bases, with 10 bases between the two germline ends. The CDR3 is 12 residues long. Germline V lookup: CDR1 SQVTM, CDR2 ANQGSEA. The CDR3 nucleotides are TGCAGCGTTGGGTGGGGGGGCACTGAAGCTTTCTTT. Translating gives CSVGWGGTEAFF.

CDR3 in amino acids: CASINKARGVIGELFF. The CDR3 coding sequence is TGTGCCAGCATCAACAAAGCCCGGGGGGTAATCGGGGAGCTGTTTTTT. The rearrangement joins TRBV11-2 to TRBJ2-2; TRBD2 agrees at 7 bases. The CDR3 runs to 16 residues. The ends lost 7 bases at V and 7 bases at J; junction bases unmatched: 15. In germline, CDR1 is SGHAT, CDR2 FQNNGV.

The J gene is TRBJ1-4, the V gene TRBV28, with unresolved D. The CDR3 loop spans 15 amino acids. CDR1 and CDR2 (germline): MDHEN, SYDVKM. V was pared by 2 bases and J by 0 bases, with 7 bases between. CDR3 loop: CASSLMAATNEKLFF. In DNA, the CDR3 is TGTGCCAGCAGTTTAATGGCTGCAACTAATGAAAAACTGTTTTTT.

Comments on this clone: The same CDR3 arises from other DNA sequences in this sample as well. The CDR3 loop reads CASSLFAGDYGYTF. The CDR3 DNA follows: TGCGCCAGCAGCTTGTTCGCGGGAGACTATGGCTACACCTTC. The chain joins TRBV5-1 to TRBJ1-2; D is ambiguous. Germline CDR1 reads SGHRS; CDR2 reads YFSETQ. V was trimmed by 1 base and J by 3 bases, leaving 10 bases between them. The CDR3 loop spans 14 amino acids.

The chain's CDR3 is CASSLLIPRSRGSFSSTQYF. The CDR3 DNA sequence: TGTGCCAGCAGTTTATTGATCCCTCGGAGCAGGGGGAGTTTCAGTAGTACGCAGTATTTT. This chain uses TRBV27 with TRBJ2-3; 7 bases map to TRBD1. V trimming: 1 base; J trimming: 8 bases; junction bases outside the gene matches: 24. The V gene's germline CDR1 is MNHEY and CDR2 SMNVEV (reference sequence). The CDR3 is 20 amino acids.

V and J are TRBV19 and TRBJ2-1, with 8 positions matching TRBD2. In germline, CDR1 is LNHDA, CDR2 SQIVND (reference sequence). Trimming at V came to 8 bases and at J to 2 bases, leaving 14 bases not matched to a gene. The CDR3 is 17 residues long. CDR3 in DNA: TGTGCCAGTTCCCTCAGGGCTGTAGCGGGGCCCTACAATGAGCAGTTCTTC. It codes for CASSLRAVAGPYNEQFF.

The rearrangement links TRBV30 to TRBJ2-1; the D is unclear. The CDR3 has 14 residues. The germline V gene encodes CDR1 GTSNPN and CDR2 SVGIG (reference sequence). Trimming shortened V by 5 bases and J by 0 bases, and 11 bases separated the two germline ends. CDR3 nucleotide sequence: TGTGCCTGGGATTCCCTTAGCTCCTACAATGAGCAGTTCTTC. Its translation: CAWDSLSSYNEQFF.

This rearrangement joins TRBV5-5 to TRBJ1-1, with a weak D call TRBD1 (5 bases). V lost 0 bases to trimming and J lost 0 bases, with 18 bases between them. Germline V gene data show CDR1 as SGHKS and CDR2 as YYEKEE (reference sequence). This CDR3 has 18 residues. For the CDR3, the DNA is TGTGCCAGCAGCTTGGAGATACTTTTGGGGGGAATGAACACTGAAGCTTTCTTT. Amino acid sequence: CASSLEILLGGMNTEAFF.

V is TRBV6-5 and J is TRBJ1-1, with TRBD1 as a possible D gene (5 bases). V dropped 8 bases and J dropped 1 base, with 14 bases sitting between them. This CDR3 is 14 amino acids long. Germline CDR1 is MNHEY and CDR2 is SVGAGI. CDR3 loop: CASQGEDWNTEAFF. The CDR3 DNA reads TGTGCCAGCCAAGGGGAAGACTGGAACACTGAAGCTTTCTTT.

This clone has just one count. The chain combines TRBV7-6 with TRBJ2-1, with a weak D call TRBD1 (6 bases). Germline CDR1 reads SGHVS; CDR2 reads FNYEAQ. The CDR3 loop spans 15 amino acids. V was clipped by 2 bases and J by 1 base, with 9 bases between them. CDR3 sequence: CASSLTGSSYNEQFF. As DNA, the CDR3 is TGTGCCAGCAGCTTAACAGGGAGTTCCTACAATGAGCAGTTCTTC.

The chain couples TRBV5-1 to TRBJ1-3; D gene uncertain. Germline V gives CDR1 SGHRS, CDR2 YFSETQ. This CDR3 is built from 14 residues. The ends were cut back, 0 bases at V and 3 bases at J, with 7 bases in the middle. CDR3 loop: CASSLGADGNTIYF. The CDR3 region has the DNA TGCGCCAGCAGCTTGGGTGCAGATGGAAACACCATATATTTT.

The J gene is TRBJ2-5, the V gene TRBV5-6; 11 bases line up with TRBD2. V trimming: 4 bases; J trimming: 3 bases; junction bases outside the gene matches: 11. The CDR3 is made up of 17 amino acids. The germline V gene has CDR1 SGHDT and CDR2 YYEEEE. The CDR3 region is CASSLQGLAVVEETQYF. Here the CDR3 DNA reads TGTGCCAGCAGCCTCCAGGGACTAGCGGTTGTCGAAGAGACCCAGTACTTC.

This chain joins TRBV19 and TRBJ1-5; no firm D call. Per germline, CDR1 LNHDA and CDR2 SQIVND (reference sequence). CDR3 length: 12 residues. V was cut by 6 bases and J by 4 bases, with 7 bases left in between. CDR3 region: CASSQSNQPQHF. In DNA form, the CDR3 reads TGTGCCAGTAGCCAATCAAATCAGCCCCAGCATTTT.

The V gene is TRBV5-1, the J gene TRBJ2-3; TRBD2 matches 12 bases. The CDR3 loop spans 16 amino acids. The germline CDR1 and CDR2 sequences are SGHRS and YFSETQ. J lost 3 bases, V lost 3 bases, and 5 bases had no gene match. The CDR3 DNA is TGCGCCAGCAGCTCCAGGCTAGCGGGAGGGACAGATACGCAGTATTTT. It translates to CASSSRLAGGTDTQYF.

The chain is built from TRBV7-9 and TRBJ2-2; 7 nucleotides align to TRBD1. The CDR3 has 16 amino acids. The junction had 4 bases not matched to a gene; V was cut back by 1 base and J by 2 bases. Per the germline V gene, CDR1 is SEHNR and CDR2 is FQNEAQ (reference sequence). In DNA, the CDR3 is TGTGCCAGCAGCTTAGAAAGGACAGGAAACACCGGGGAGCTGTTTTTT. Amino acid sequence: CASSLERTGNTGELFF.

This clone was counted a single time. V usage is TRBV7-8 and J usage is TRBJ2-5; possibly TRBD1 or TRBD2 for D (5 bases each). CDR3 length: 13 residues. CDR1 is SGHVS, CDR2 FQNEAQ, per germline. Between the trimmed V and J ends, which lost 5 bases and 5 bases, there was a span of 12 bases. CDR3 nucleotides: TGTGCCAGCAGCGTAGGGACGGGGGAGACCCAGTACTTC. It codes for CASSVGTGETQYF.

This rearrangement joins TRBV28 to TRBJ2-7; 11 nucleotides line up with TRBD2. The CDR3 runs 17 residues. Germline lookup yields CDR1 MDHEN and CDR2 SYDVKM. The J segment lost 4 bases and the V segment lost 2 bases, leaving 10 bases of the junction unmatched. The CDR3 here is CASSLRFLAGGAYEQYF. In nucleotides, the CDR3 is TGTGCCAGCAGTTTAAGGTTTCTAGCGGGGGGAGCATACGAGCAGTACTTC.

The rearrangement uses TRBV27 and TRBJ2-1; weak D call: TRBD1 (5 bases). Germline V gene lookup returns CDR1 MNHEY and CDR2 SMNVEV (reference sequence). Trimming pared 5 bases from V and 0 bases from J, leaving 11 bases between. The CDR3 totals 15 residues. The CDR3 bases are TGTGCCAGCAGTCCCCAGGGTATCTCCTACAATGAGCAGTTCTTC. Translated: CASSPQGISYNEQFF.

This clone was found once. The chain combines TRBV5-1 with TRBJ2-7; D might be TRBD2 (5 bases). The CDR3 covers 13 residues. Germline lookup yields CDR1 SGHRS and CDR2 YFSETQ. V lost 0 bases, J lost 3 bases, and 7 bases lay in between. The CDR3 is CASSLAEGYEQYF. The CDR3 nucleotides read TGCGCCAGCAGCTTGGCCGAGGGCTACGAGCAGTACTTC. The full variable domain, in which reference TRBV5-1 and TRBJ2-7 provide the parts outside the CDR3, is KAGVTQTPRYLIKTRGQQVTLSCSPISGHRSVSWYQQTPGQGLQFLFEYFSETQRNKGNFPGRFSGRQFSNSRSEMNVSTLELGDSALYLCASSLAEGYEQYFGPGTRLTVT.

The gene calls are TRBV28 and TRBJ1-5; perhaps TRBD1 as D (5 bases). The CDR3 spans 19 residues. CDR1 is MDHEN, CDR2 SYDVKM, per germline. Trimming took 7 bases from V and 2 from J, leaving 27 bases between them. CDR3 bases: TGTGCCAGCATCCTAGGGGCGGGGATGGTTTATAATGGCAATCAGCCCCAGCATTTT. Translation gives CASILGAGMVYNGNQPQHF.

The V call is TRBV11-2, the J call TRBJ1-1, with a possible D match to TRBD1 (5 bases). With 4 bases removed from V and 4 bases from J, the gap between germline ends came to 13 bases. The CDR3 spans 14 residues. Germline CDR1 reads SGHAT; CDR2 reads FQNNGV. Here the CDR3 reads CASSSVRVGTEAFF. For the CDR3, the DNA is TGTGCCAGCAGCTCGGTCAGGGTTGGCACTGAAGCTTTCTTT.

The chain uses TRBV29-1 and TRBJ1-2, with D tentatively TRBD1 (6 bases). Between the trimmed V and J ends, which lost 0 bases and 4 bases, there was a span of 18 bases. There are 16 residues in the CDR3. CDR1 and CDR2 from the germline V gene are SQVTM and ANQGSEA. CDR3 amino acids: CSVEDQRLVGGYGYTF. The CDR3, as DNA: TGCAGCGTTGAAGATCAGAGATTAGTAGGGGGCTATGGCTACACCTTC.

The V gene is TRBV5-1, the J gene TRBJ1-5, with D unclear. The germline V gene encodes CDR1 SGHRS and CDR2 YFSETQ. CDR3 size: 15 residues. V dropped 4 bases and J dropped 1 base, with 12 bases sitting between them. CDR3 DNA: TGCGCCAGCAGCGTGACTCCTGAGAGCAATCAGCCCCAGCATTTT. This encodes CASSVTPESNQPQHF.

The V gene is TRBV7-9, the J gene TRBJ1-3, with D possibly TRBD1 on 6 matching bases. V gave up 2 bases and J gave up 5 bases, with 16 bases separating them. Germline V lookup: CDR1 SEHNR, CDR2 FQNEAQ (reference sequence). CDR3 length equals 16 residues. CDR3 amino acids: CASSLHPGGYRNTIYF. In nucleotides, the CDR3 is TGTGCCAGCAGCTTACACCCTGGGGGCTACCGAAACACCATATATTTT.

The chain couples TRBV12-5 to TRBJ1-2; 8 bases align to TRBD1. The CDR3 loop spans 17 amino acids. Germline lookup yields CDR1 LGHNT and CDR2 FRNRAP. V lost 2 bases, J lost 3 bases, and 11 bases stayed unmatched. The CDR3 loop reads CASGLPHKQGGDYGYTF. CDR3 bases: TGTGCTAGTGGTTTGCCCCATAAACAGGGGGGAGACTATGGCTACACCTTC.

The genes are TRBV19 and TRBJ1-1; maybe TRBD1 (5 bases). Germline CDR1 LNHDA, CDR2 SQIVND (reference sequence). This CDR3 spans 14 amino acids. V dropped 3 bases and J dropped 4 bases, with 12 bases sitting between them. The CDR3, as DNA: TGTGCCAGTAGTATGGAGACAGAATTCACTGAAGCTTTCTTT. The encoded protein is CASSMETEFTEAFF.

This chain connects TRBV5-4 to TRBJ2-3; TRBD2 agrees at 9 bases. This CDR3 has 15 amino acids. With V trimmed by 1 base and J by 6 bases, 6 bases remained unmatched. Germline V CDR1 and CDR2: SGHNT, YYREEE (reference sequence). The CDR3 bases are TGTGCCAGCAGCTTGTCGCGGGGGGGCCCGGATACGCAGTATTTT. Protein sequence: CASSLSRGGPDTQYF.

This clone occurred a few times. The chain uses TRBV5-1 and TRBJ1-1; 7 nucleotides agree with TRBD1. Germline CDR1 SGHRS, CDR2 YFSETQ. The CDR3 contains 15 residues. V trimming: 0 bases; J trimming: 5 bases; junction bases outside the gene matches: 7. CDR3 in DNA: TGCGCCAGCAGCTTGGCGCCAGGGGGTGTAACTGAAGCTTTCTTT. It is translated as CASSLAPGGVTEAFF.